A single sample gave rise to the 9 T cell receptor beta chains below, sequenced in a study of PD-L1 blockade in urothelial cancer (dated by TCRdb to the late 2010s). To prepare the library, the immunoSEQ multiplex PCR assay was applied. The source is immuneACCESS, and TCRdb retained only in-frame sequences with V and J called. Part of the clones is not carried over; for the studies checked, unresolved V genes explain less than half of this, and the remainder is unexplained. The sample table holds more than 50,000 clones, of which roughly four fifths were seen once. About 4.5% of the sample lies in the top ten. The specimen comprised PBMCs, sampled around atezolizumab (anti-PD-L1) treatment. The receptors originated from a man in his 70s with urothelial cancer.

This chain joins TRBV30 and TRBJ1-2; 7 bases are shared with TRBD1. The V gene end was trimmed by 1 base and the J gene end by 8 bases; junction bases not matched to a gene: 10. Per the germline V gene, CDR1 is GTSNPN and CDR2 is SVGIG (reference sequence). The CDR3 is made up of 14 amino acids. The chain's CDR3 is CAWSGDSGIGGYTF. The CDR3 DNA reads as TGTGCCTGGAGTGGGGACAGTGGGATTGGGGGCTACACCTTC.

This chain links TRBV5-6 with TRBJ2-6; 7 nucleotides align to TRBD2. This CDR3 has 18 residues. The trim removed 4 bases at V and 0 bases at J, leaving 10 bases unmatched. Germline V gene sequence: CDR1 SGHDT, CDR2 YYEEEE. CDR3 amino acids: CASSRGLGVNSGANVLTF. DNA for the CDR3: TGTGCCAGCAGCCGAGGACTAGGGGTAAACTCTGGGGCCAACGTCCTGACTTTC. Full variable domain (rest looked up from reference TRBV5-6 and TRBJ2-6): DAGVTQSPTHLIKTRGQQVTLRCSPKSGHDTVSWYQQALGQGPQFIFQYYEEEERQRGNFPDRFSGHQFPNYSSELNVNALLLGDSALYLCASSRGLGVNSGANVLTFGAGSRLTVL.

This chain uses TRBV6-5 with TRBJ2-2; 9 bases are shared with TRBD1. V trimming: 5 bases; J trimming: 6 bases; junction bases outside the gene matches: 4. CDR1 and CDR2 (germline): MNHEY, SVGAGI. The CDR3 consists of 14 residues. As DNA, the CDR3 is TGTGCCAGCAGTGCTCGGACAGGGGCCGGGGAGCTGTTTTTT. This translates into CASSARTGAGELFF.

V usage is TRBV5-1 and J usage is TRBJ2-5; 7 bases are a match to TRBD2. V trimming: 1 base; J trimming: 5 bases; junction bases outside the gene matches: 11. The CDR3 is 16 residues long. Germline CDR1 SGHRS, CDR2 YFSETQ. This CDR3 reads CASSLLGGGLEETQYF. The CDR3, as DNA: TGCGCCAGCAGCTTGCTGGGGGGAGGGCTAGAGGAGACCCAGTACTTC.

This clone is a singleton in its sample. The rearrangement links TRBV7-9 to TRBJ2-1, with TRBD1 matching 8 bases. The length of the CDR3 is 15 residues. Germline assignment: CDR1 SEHNR and CDR2 FQNEAQ (reference sequence). V was clipped by 3 bases and J by 7 bases; unmatched bases: 8. CDR3 sequence: CASSLSFRGQNEQFF. The CDR3 DNA is TGTGCCAGCAGCTTGAGCTTCAGGGGGCAGAATGAGCAGTTCTTC.

The chain recombines TRBV11-2 with TRBJ2-3; 9 bases are a match to TRBD2. J gave up 3 bases and V 5 bases, and 6 bases lay outside the gene matches. Germline CDR1 is SGHAT and CDR2 is FQNNGV. The CDR3 runs to 15 residues. CDR3 sequence reads: CASSELAGPTDTQYF. CDR3 nucleotide sequence: TGTGCCAGCAGCGAGCTAGCGGGACCTACAGATACGCAGTATTTT. The whole variable domain, remainder taken from reference TRBV11-2 and TRBJ2-3, is EAGVAQSPRYKIIEKRQSVAFWCNPISGHATLYWYQQILGQGPKLLIQFQNNGVVDDSQLPKDRFSAERLKGVDSTLKIQPAKLEDSAVYLCASSELAGPTDTQYFGPGTRLTVL.

This chain joins TRBV5-1 and TRBJ2-2, with TRBD2 matching 7 bases. This CDR3 comprises 14 residues. CDR1 is SGHRS, CDR2 YFSETQ, per germline. J lost 0 bases, V lost 5 bases, and 1 base had no gene match. The CDR3 sequence is CASRRGTNTGELFF. In DNA, the CDR3 is TGCGCCAGCAGGCGGGGGACGAACACCGGGGAGCTGTTTTTT.

Details on this clone: The same CDR3 can be traced to other DNA sequences in this sample. In DNA form, the CDR3 reads TGTGCCAGCAGCTCCCCCAGGGAGCAGTACTTC. Protein product: CASSSPREQYF. The chain combines TRBV28 with TRBJ2-7; D unclear. The CDR3 covers 11 residues. Germline V gene sequence: CDR1 MDHEN, CDR2 SYDVKM. Deletions cut 6 bases from V and 7 bases from J, with 10 bases between.

The chain recombines TRBV15 with TRBJ2-7; D is possibly TRBD1 (6 bases). There are 14 residues in the CDR3. V was shortened by 2 bases and J by 7 bases, with 15 bases between the two germline ends. Germline CDR1 is LNHNV and CDR2 is YYDKDF (reference sequence). CDR3 DNA: TGTGCCACCAGCAGACGCGGACAGCTTCAGGAGCAGTACTTC. Amino acid sequence: CATSRRGQLQEQYF. Looking up the rest from reference TRBV15 and TRBJ2-7 gives the full variable domain: DAMVIQNPRYQVTQFGKPVTLSCSQTLNHNVMYWYQQKSSQAPKLLFHYYDKDFNNEADTPDNFQSRRPNTSFCFLDIRSPGLGDTAMYLCATSRRGQLQEQYFGPGTRLTVT.